This T cell receptor (beta chain) was retrieved from a study of cytomegalovirus exposure and HLA in healthy donors. Study information: In an earlier analysis, 90 million to 130 million unique TCR beta sequences were found from about 179 million T cells.

Overall study results and limits: Altogether, 150 to 200 TCR beta chains were recorded as cytomegalovirus-associated.

Details on this clone: Its specificity is unknown.

Trimming cost V 3 bases and J 8 bases, with 11 bases left between them. CDR1 and CDR2 (germline): KGHSH, LQKENI. The CDR3 contains 14 residues. Primers included in the PCR were 60 Vbeta and 13 Jbeta primers. Study processing details: Later work found 80 million or so unique TCR beta chains, with some 11 million shared. TCRdb's copy holds only in-frame clones and misses some; the assay was immunoSEQ multiplex PCR. That table gives V, J and clone size, and the DNA gave D and trimming. The data contain approximately 200,000 clones, roughly 75% of them singletons. Specimen: PBMCs. The chain is built from TRBV18 and TRBJ1-6; D gene unclear. The receptor's source is a man aged 30 to 45 in good health and CMV-seropositive. The CDR3 coding sequence is TGTGCCAGCTCACCCTCGTTCCCCGATTCACCCCTCCACTTT. Translation: CASSPSFPDSPLHF.